What follows are 11 T cell receptor beta chains derived from one specimen sequenced in a study of T cells in Graves' hyperthyroidism and ophthalmopathy. TCR beta CDR3 regions were amplified from RNA. HTBI primers were employed in a first-round RT-PCR of the TCR CDR3. TCRdb reprocessed the multiplex PCR reads via MiXCR and lists one record per CDR3 protein. The sample includes approximately 380,000 distinct CDR3 sequences, roughly an eighth of them seen just once. Sequenced sample: blood. The receptors stem from a man aged 45-65 years with Graves' ophthalmopathy.

In this sample, this clonotype turned up many times. The chain combines TRBV11-2 with TRBJ2-1, with 7 bases matching TRBD2. From germline, CDR1 is SGHAT and CDR2 FQNNGV. The length of the CDR3 is 14 residues. Losses at the gene ends were 0 bases for V and 7 bases for J; bases not matched to a gene: 3. The CDR3 region is CASSLDAGVNEQFF. The CDR3 coding sequence is TGTGCCAGCAGCTTAGATGCGGGGGTGAATGAGCAGTTCTTC.

This clonotype was counted many times. The J gene is TRBJ2-3, the V gene TRBV6-1; no definite D call. Deletions cut 6 bases from V and 1 base from J, with 11 bases between. The CDR3 consists of 14 residues. Germline V gene lookup returns CDR1 MNHNS and CDR2 SASEGT. The DNA for the CDR3 is TGTGCCAGCAGAAAAACCGCGGGCACAGATACGCAGTATTTT. Translation gives CASRKTAGTDTQYF.

The V gene is TRBV6-1, the J gene TRBJ2-7; TRBD2 might be the D (6 bases). The CDR3 covers 11 residues. Germline CDR1 and CDR2: MNHNS and SASEGT. Trimming pared 4 bases from V and 5 bases from J, leaving 6 bases between. CDR3 sequence: CASSGRDEQYF. The DNA for the CDR3 is TGTGCCAGCAGTGGGAGGGACGAGCAGTACTTC.

In its sample, this clonotype was seen many times. The chain is built from TRBV2 and TRBJ2-3; 12 positions match TRBD2. Unmatched junction bases numbered 6, after V lost 6 bases and J lost 5 bases. The CDR3 length is 15 residues. Germline CDR1 and CDR2: SNHLY and FYNNEI. CDR3 in amino acids: CASRTSGSRVDTQYF. The CDR3 DNA reads as TGTGCCAGCAGGACTAGCGGGAGCCGAGTAGATACGCAGTATTTT.

This clonotype was recorded at least ten times. The chain recombines TRBV3-1 with TRBJ1-3; 7 nucleotides align to TRBD1. This CDR3 has 15 residues. Losses at the gene ends were 4 bases for V and 0 bases for J; bases not matched to a gene: 3. The germline CDR1 and CDR2 sequences are LGHDT and YNNKEL (reference sequence). The CDR3 region is CASSPTGHSGNTIYF. DNA for the CDR3: TGTGCCAGCAGCCCGACAGGGCACTCTGGAAACACCATATATTTT.

This clonotype was recorded at least ten times. This chain joins TRBV7-2 and TRBJ2-3, with TRBD2 matching over 7 bases. V was clipped by 1 base and J by 4 bases; unmatched bases: 8. Germline values: CDR1 SGHTA, CDR2 FQGNSA. The CDR3 has 16 residues. CDR3 residues: CASSLEGRGRPDTQYF. DNA for the CDR3: TGTGCCAGCAGCTTAGAAGGGCGCGGGAGACCAGATACGCAGTATTTT. The full variable domain, in which reference TRBV7-2 and TRBJ2-3 provide the parts outside the CDR3, is GAGVSQSPSNKVTEKGKDVELRCDPISGHTALYWYRQSLGQGLEFLIYFQGNSAPDKSGLPSDRFSAERTGGSVSTLTIQRTQQEDSAVYLCASSLEGRGRPDTQYFGPGTRLTVL.

The genes are TRBV28 and TRBJ2-1; 8 bases match TRBD2. This CDR3 is 15 amino acids long. Unmatched junction bases numbered 4, after V lost 6 bases and J lost 0 bases. Germline CDR1 is MDHEN and CDR2 is SYDVKM. The CDR3 region is CASRVSGNSYNEQFF. DNA of the CDR3: TGTGCCAGCAGAGTTAGCGGGAACTCCTACAATGAGCAGTTCTTC. Supplemented by reference TRBV28 and TRBJ2-1, the full variable domain reads DVKVTQSSRYLVKRTGEKVFLECVQDMDHENMFWYRQDPGLGLRLIYFSYDVKMKEKGDIPEGYSVSREKKERFSLILESASTNQTSMYLCASRVSGNSYNEQFFGPGTRLTVL.

This clonotype has at least ten counts. The V call is TRBV6-5, the J call TRBJ1-2, with D tentatively TRBD1 (5 bases). Trimming pared 2 bases from V and 8 bases from J, leaving 12 bases between. Germline values: CDR1 MNHEY, CDR2 SVGAGI. CDR3 length equals 13 residues. This CDR3 reads CASSYTRAGGYTF. The CDR3 DNA sequence: TGTGCCAGCAGTTACACCAGGGCTGGAGGCTACACCTTC.

With regard to this clonotype: This could be a read error, since a much larger clone is one nucleotide away. V is TRBV24-1 and J is TRBJ2-3; TRBD2 is a possible D gene (7 bases). The CDR3 is 15 residues long. The V end was cut by 1 base, the J end by 4 bases, with 11 bases between. Germline loops: CDR1 KGHDR, CDR2 SFDVKD. CDR3 in DNA: TGTGCCACCAGTGATTTCAAGGGGGGGGCAGATACGCAGTATTTT. Translated: CATSDFKGGADTQYF.

This clonotype occurred many times. The rearrangement links TRBV11-2 to TRBJ2-1; 8 bases are a match to TRBD2. V was pared by 4 bases and J by 6 bases, with 14 bases of the junction left unmatched. The CDR3 has 17 residues. CDR1 is SGHAT and CDR2 is FQNNGV in the germline V gene. The CDR3 nucleotides are TGTGCCAGCAGCTCCCGCCTCGGCGGGAGCGGGGGCAATGAGCAGTTCTTC. It codes for CASSSRLGGSGGNEQFF. Together with reference TRBV11-2 and TRBJ2-1, the CDR3 gives the full variable domain: EAGVAQSPRYKIIEKRQSVAFWCNPISGHATLYWYQQILGQGPKLLIQFQNNGVVDDSQLPKDRFSAERLKGVDSTLKIQPAKLEDSAVYLCASSSRLGGSGGNEQFFGPGTRLTVL.

This clonotype was seen at least ten times. V usage is TRBV20-1 and J usage is TRBJ2-3; TRBD1 agrees at 8 bases. Looked up from germline, CDR1 is DFQATT and CDR2 is SNEGSKA (reference sequence). Germline trimming cut 3 bases from V and 4 bases from J; bases unmatched to any gene: 12. This CDR3 has 16 residues. CDR3 protein: CSARPRQGAIADTQYF. In DNA, the CDR3 is TGCAGTGCTAGGCCCCGTCAGGGGGCGATTGCAGATACGCAGTATTTT.